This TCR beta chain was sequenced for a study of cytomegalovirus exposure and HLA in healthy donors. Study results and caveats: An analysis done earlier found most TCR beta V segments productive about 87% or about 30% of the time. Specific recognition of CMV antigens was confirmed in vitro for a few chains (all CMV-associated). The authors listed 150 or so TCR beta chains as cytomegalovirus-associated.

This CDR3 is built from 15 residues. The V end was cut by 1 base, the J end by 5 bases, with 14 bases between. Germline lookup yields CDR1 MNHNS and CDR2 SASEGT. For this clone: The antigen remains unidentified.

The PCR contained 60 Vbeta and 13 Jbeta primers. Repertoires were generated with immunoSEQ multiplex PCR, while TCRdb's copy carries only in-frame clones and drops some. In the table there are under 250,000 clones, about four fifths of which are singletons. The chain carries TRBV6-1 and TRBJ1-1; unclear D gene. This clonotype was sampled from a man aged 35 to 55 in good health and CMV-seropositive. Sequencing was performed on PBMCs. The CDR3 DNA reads TGTGCCAGCAGTGAAGGCGGGCTCCGAAGAACTGAAGCTTTCTTT. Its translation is CASSEGGLRRTEAFF.